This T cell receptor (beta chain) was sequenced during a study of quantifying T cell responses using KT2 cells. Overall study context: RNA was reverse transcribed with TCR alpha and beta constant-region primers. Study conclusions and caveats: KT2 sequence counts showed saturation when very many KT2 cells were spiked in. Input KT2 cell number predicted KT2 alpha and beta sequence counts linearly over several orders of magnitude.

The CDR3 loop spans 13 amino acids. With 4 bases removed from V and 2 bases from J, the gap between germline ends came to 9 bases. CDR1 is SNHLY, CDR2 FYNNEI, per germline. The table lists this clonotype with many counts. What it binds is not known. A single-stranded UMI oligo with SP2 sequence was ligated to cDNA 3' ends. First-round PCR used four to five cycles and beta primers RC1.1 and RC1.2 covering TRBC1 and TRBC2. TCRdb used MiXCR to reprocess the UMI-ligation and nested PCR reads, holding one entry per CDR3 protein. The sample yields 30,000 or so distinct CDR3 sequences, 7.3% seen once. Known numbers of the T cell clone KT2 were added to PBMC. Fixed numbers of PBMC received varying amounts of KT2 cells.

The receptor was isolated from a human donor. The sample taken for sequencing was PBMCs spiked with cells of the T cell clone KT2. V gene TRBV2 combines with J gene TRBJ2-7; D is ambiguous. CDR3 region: CASSGGYPYEQYF. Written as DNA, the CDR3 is TGTGCCAGCAGTGGAGGTTACCCCTACGAGCAGTACTTC.